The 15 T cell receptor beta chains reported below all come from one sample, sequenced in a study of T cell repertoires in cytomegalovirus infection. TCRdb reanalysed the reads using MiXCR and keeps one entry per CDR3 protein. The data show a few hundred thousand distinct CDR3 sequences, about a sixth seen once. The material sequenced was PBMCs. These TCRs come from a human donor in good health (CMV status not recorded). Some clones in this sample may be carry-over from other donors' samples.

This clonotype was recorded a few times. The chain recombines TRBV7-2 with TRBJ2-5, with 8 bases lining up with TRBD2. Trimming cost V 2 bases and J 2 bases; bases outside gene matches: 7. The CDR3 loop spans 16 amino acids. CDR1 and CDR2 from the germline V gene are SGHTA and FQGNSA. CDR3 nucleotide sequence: TGTGCCAGCAGCTTAACTAGCGGACTTTATCAAGAGACCCAGTACTTC. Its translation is CASSLTSGLYQETQYF.

The chain's CDR3 is CASRYDREAFF. For the CDR3, the DNA is TGTGCCAGCAGGTACGACAGAGAAGCTTTCTTT. This rearrangement joins TRBV12-3 or TRBV12-4 to TRBJ1-1, with D possibly TRBD1 on 5 matching bases. Trimming cost V 6 bases and J 8 bases, with 10 bases left between them. The CDR3 is made up of 11 amino acids.

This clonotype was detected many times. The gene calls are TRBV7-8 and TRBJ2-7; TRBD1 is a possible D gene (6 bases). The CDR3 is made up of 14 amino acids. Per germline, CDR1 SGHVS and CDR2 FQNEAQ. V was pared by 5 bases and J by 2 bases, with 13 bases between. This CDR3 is CASSQRGFTYEQYF. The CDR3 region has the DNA TGTGCCAGCAGCCAGAGGGGGTTTACCTACGAGCAGTACTTC.

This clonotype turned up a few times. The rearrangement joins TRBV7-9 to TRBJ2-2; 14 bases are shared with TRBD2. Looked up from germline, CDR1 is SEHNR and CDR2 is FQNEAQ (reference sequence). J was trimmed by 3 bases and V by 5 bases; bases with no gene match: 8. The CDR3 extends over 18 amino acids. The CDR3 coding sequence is TGTGCCAGCAGCCCATGGACTAGCGGGAGGCGGGACACCGGGGAGCTGTTTTTT. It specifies CASSPWTSGRRDTGELFF. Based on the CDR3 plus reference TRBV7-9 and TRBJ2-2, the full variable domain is DTGVSQNPRHKITKRGQNVTFRCDPISEHNRLYWYRQTLGQGPEFLTYFQNEAQLEKSRLLSDRFSAERPKGSFSTLEIQRTEQGDSAMYLCASSPWTSGRRDTGELFFGEGSRLTVL.

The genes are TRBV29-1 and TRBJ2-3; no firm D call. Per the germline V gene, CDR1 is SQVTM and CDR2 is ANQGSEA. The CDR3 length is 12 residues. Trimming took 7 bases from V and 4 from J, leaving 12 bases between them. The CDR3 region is CSAAPSPDTQYF. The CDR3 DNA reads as TGCAGCGCTGCACCATCGCCAGATACGCAGTATTTT.

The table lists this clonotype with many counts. The CDR3 DNA follows: TGTGCCAGCAGCTTTAGCCTAGCGGGGTTACAAGAGACCCAGTACTTC. It yields the protein CASSFSLAGLQETQYF. The rearrangement joins TRBV7-2 to TRBJ2-5, with 9 positions matching TRBD2. CDR3 size: 16 residues. The trim removed 3 bases at V and 2 bases at J, leaving 7 bases unmatched. Germline V gene sequence: CDR1 SGHTA, CDR2 FQGNSA.

The CDR3 loop is CASRFHSQETQYF. The CDR3 nucleotides are TGTGCCAGCAGATTCCACAGTCAAGAGACCCAGTACTTC. The chain carries TRBV6-8 and TRBJ2-5; no clear D gene. The germline gives CDR1 MNHGY, CDR2 SAAAGT. The germline V and J ends were trimmed by 6 bases and 2 bases, with 10 bases remaining between them. The CDR3 has 13 amino acids.

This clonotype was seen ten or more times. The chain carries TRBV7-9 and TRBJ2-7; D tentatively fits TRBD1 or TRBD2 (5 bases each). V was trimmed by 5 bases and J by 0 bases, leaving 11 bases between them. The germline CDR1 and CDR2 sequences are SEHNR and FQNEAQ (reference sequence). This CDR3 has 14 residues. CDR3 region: CASSNRDDSYEQYF. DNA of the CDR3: TGTGCCAGCAGCAACCGGGACGACTCCTACGAGCAGTACTTC.

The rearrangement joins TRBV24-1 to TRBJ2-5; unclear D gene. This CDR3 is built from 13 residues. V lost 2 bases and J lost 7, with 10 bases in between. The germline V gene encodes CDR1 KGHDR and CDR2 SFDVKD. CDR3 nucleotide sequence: TGTGCCACCAGTGATTCCCCATGGGGGACCCAGTACTTC. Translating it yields CATSDSPWGTQYF.

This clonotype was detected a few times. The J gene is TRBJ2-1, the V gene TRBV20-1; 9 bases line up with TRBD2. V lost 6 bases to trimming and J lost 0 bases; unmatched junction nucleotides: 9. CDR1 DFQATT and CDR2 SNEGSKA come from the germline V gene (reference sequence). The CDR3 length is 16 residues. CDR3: CSAWTSDQSSYNEQFF. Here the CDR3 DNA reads TGCAGTGCGTGGACTAGCGACCAGAGCTCCTACAATGAGCAGTTCTTC.

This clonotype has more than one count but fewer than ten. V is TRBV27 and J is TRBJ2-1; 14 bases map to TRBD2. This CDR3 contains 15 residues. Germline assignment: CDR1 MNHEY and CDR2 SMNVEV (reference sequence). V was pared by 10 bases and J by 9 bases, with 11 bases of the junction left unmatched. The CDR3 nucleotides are TGTGCCACCCAGAGCGGGACTAGCGGGAGCGGTGAGCAGTTCTTC. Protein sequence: CATQSGTSGSGEQFF.

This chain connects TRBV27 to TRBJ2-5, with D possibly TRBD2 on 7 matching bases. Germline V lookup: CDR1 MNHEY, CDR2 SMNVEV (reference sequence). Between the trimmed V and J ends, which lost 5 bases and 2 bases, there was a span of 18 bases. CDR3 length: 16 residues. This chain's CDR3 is CASSRGWGGGQETQYF. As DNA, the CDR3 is TGTGCCAGCAGTCGGGGATGGGGGGGCGGGCAAGAGACCCAGTACTTC.

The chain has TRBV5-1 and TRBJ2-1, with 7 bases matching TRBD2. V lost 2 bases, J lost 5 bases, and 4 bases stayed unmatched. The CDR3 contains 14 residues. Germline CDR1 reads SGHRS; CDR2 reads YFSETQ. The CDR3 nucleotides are TGCGCCAGCAGCTTAGCGGGGAGCGACAATGAGCAGTTCTTC. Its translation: CASSLAGSDNEQFF.

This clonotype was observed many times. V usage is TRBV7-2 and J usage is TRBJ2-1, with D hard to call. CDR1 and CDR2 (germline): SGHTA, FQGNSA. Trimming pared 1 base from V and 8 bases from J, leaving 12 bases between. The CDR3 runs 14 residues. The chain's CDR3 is CASSLVPKYDEQFF. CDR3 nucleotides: TGTGCCAGCAGCTTAGTTCCTAAGTATGATGAGCAGTTCTTC.

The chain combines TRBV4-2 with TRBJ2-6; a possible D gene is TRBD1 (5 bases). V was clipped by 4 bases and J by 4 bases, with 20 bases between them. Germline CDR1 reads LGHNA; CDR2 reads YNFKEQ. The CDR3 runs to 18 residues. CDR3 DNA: TGTGCCAGCAGCCTAAGGATAGGAGTGGGGCGAGGGGCCAACGTCCTGACTTTC. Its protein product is CASSLRIGVGRGANVLTF.